Listed below are T cell receptor beta chains from one sample, sequenced in a study of shared clonotypes between healthy human individuals. The protocol was immunoSEQ multiplex PCR, while the TCRdb copy is restricted to in-frame clones and leaves out a portion. The sample comprises some 2,100,000 clones, roughly 95% of which are singletons, and around 0.13% rests with the top ten. Sequencing was carried out using naive CD4+ T cells sorted from blood. The receptors stem from a man in his late teens or twenties in good health. Both conserved end residues are part of each CDR3. A D gene is named only where the DNA matches it firmly. Expanded clones get a size class; other rows say once, few or many, or leave the size out.

D,size,V,J,CDR3,DNA
.,.,TRBV13,TRBJ2-7,CASSPQRSAGASMYEQYF,TGTGCCAGCAGCCCCCAACGGAGCGCGGGGGCCTCTATGTACGAGCAGTACTTC
.,.,TRBV4-1,TRBJ2-6,CASSQDPDRAGVPGANVLTF,TGCGCCAGCAGCCAAGATCCGGATCGGGCAGGGGTGCCTGGGGCCAACGTCCTGACTTTC
.,.,TRBV5-1,TRBJ1-2,CASSLESRSYGYTF,TGCGCCAGCAGCTTGGAAAGCAGGTCCTATGGCTACACCTTC
.,.,TRBV11-1,TRBJ2-5,CASSFGGGNQERNF,.
.,once,TRBV15,TRBJ2-1,CATSTAGSYNEQFF,TGTGCCACCAGTACAGCGGGTTCCTACAATGAGCAGTTCTTC
.,.,TRBV30,TRBJ2-1,CACRSGREQFF,TGTGCCTGCCGTTCCGGGCGGGAGCAGTTCTTC
.,once,TRBV13,TRBJ2-7,CASSLEGAGSYEQYF,TGTGCCAGCAGCTTAGAGGGAGCCGGCTCCTACGAGCAGTACTTC
TRBD1,.,TRBV30,TRBJ2-7,CAWSVGTDADSYEQYF,TGTGCCTGGAGTGTAGGGACAGACGCGGATAGCTACGAGCAGTACTTC
.,once,TRBV5-1,TRBJ1-2,CASSPGAAYGYTF,TGCGCCAGCAGCCCCGGAGCGGCTTATGGCTACACCTTC
TRBD1,.,TRBV7-9,TRBJ1-5,CASSWDRGNPGSNQPQHF,TGTGCCAGCAGCTGGGACAGGGGGAACCCGGGTAGCAATCAGCCCCAGCATTTT
TRBD1,.,TRBV19,TRBJ1-2,CASSIGQGPGGRGYTF,TGTGCCAGTAGCATAGGACAGGGCCCCGGTGGTCGTGGCTACACCTTC
TRBD1,.,TRBV10-3,TRBJ1-2,CAISGDSAYGYTF,TGTGCCATCAGTGGGGACAGCGCCTATGGCTACACCTTC
TRBD2,.,TRBV5-4,TRBJ2-7,CASSLVSGNRYEQYF,TGTGCCAGCAGCTTGGTTAGCGGGAATAGGTACGAGCAGTACTTC
.,.,TRBV2,TRBJ1-4,CASSAQAEKLFF,TGTGCCAGCAGTGCTCAGGCAGAAAAACTGTTTTTT
TRBD1,.,TRBV30,TRBJ1-5,CAWSKGQGGQPQHF,TGTGCCTGGAGTAAGGGGCAGGGGGGTCAGCCCCAGCATTTT
.,.,TRBV5-1,TRBJ1-3,CASSREALSGNTIYF,TGCGCCAGCAGCAGGGAAGCGCTCTCTGGAAACACCATATATTTT
.,few,TRBV19,TRBJ1-1,CASSIGGKYEAFF,TGTGCCAGTAGTATTGGAGGGAAGTACGAAGCTTTCTTT
.,once,TRBV2,TRBJ2-3,CASSGGSTTDTQYF,TGTGCCAGCAGTGGGGGGTCTACCACAGATACGCAGTATTTT
.,.,TRBV5-1,TRBJ2-3,CASSSEPGRPTDTQYF,TGCGCCAGCAGCTCGGAACCGGGCCGTCCCACAGATACGCAGTATTTT
.,.,TRBV7-2,TRBJ2-5,CASRSVETQYF,TGTGCCAGCAGATCCGTGGAGACCCAGTACTTC
.,.,TRBV6-5,TRBJ1-2,CASSRVGTANGYTF,TGTGCCAGCAGCCGTGTCGGGACGGCAAATGGCTACACCTTC
TRBD1,.,TRBV2,TRBJ1-2,CASTETGVSGYTF,TGTGCCAGCACCGAGACAGGGGTGAGCGGCTACACCTTC
TRBD1,.,TRBV6-1,TRBJ2-3,CASSGQGTDTQYF,TGTGCCAGCAGTGGACAGGGAACAGATACGCAGTATTTT
.,.,TRBV6-6,TRBJ1-1,CASGQGLGTEAFF,TGTGCCAGCGGTCAGGGTCTGGGAACTGAAGCTTTCTTT
.,.,TRBV27,TRBJ1-1,CASSLRGSAWRNRGFTEAFF,TGTGCCAGCAGTTTAAGAGGGTCCGCGTGGCGGAACCGAGGATTCACTGAAGCTTTCTTT
TRBD2,.,TRBV10-1,TRBJ2-1,CASSESGGRKDEQFF,TGCGCCAGCAGTGAGTCGGGGGGGAGGAAGGATGAGCAGTTCTTC
TRBD1,.,TRBV29-1,TRBJ1-1,CSVGQGLNTEAFF,TGCAGCGTCGGACAGGGATTGAACACTGAAGCTTTCTTT
TRBD1,.,TRBV6-5,TRBJ1-2,CASRPGQGADYGYTF,TGTGCCAGCAGACCTGGACAGGGGGCTGACTATGGCTACACCTTC
TRBD1,.,TRBV4-3,TRBJ1-6,CASSPQGQGFSSPLHF,TGCGCCAGCAGCCCTCAGGGACAGGGGTTCTCTTCACCCCTCCACTTT
.,.,TRBV2,TRBJ1-1,CASSPQGRLNTEAFF,TGTGCCAGCAGTCCACAGGGTAGGTTGAACACTGAAGCTTTCTTT
TRBD2,.,TRBV19,TRBJ2-5,CASSSAGVRETQYF,TGTGCCAGTAGTTCGGCGGGAGTGAGGGAGACCCAGTACTTC
TRBD1,once,TRBV5-1,TRBJ2-1,CASSSGQGYYNEQFF,TGCGCCAGCAGCTCTGGACAGGGTTACTACAATGAGCAGTTCTTC
.,.,TRBV6-1,TRBJ1-5,CASTHQSSNQPQHF,TGTGCCAGCACGCACCAGTCTAGCAATCAGCCCCAGCATTTT
.,once,TRBV6-5,TRBJ1-2,CASSYLYRGPIGYTF,TGTGCCAGCAGTTACCTCTACCGGGGACCGATCGGCTACACCTTC
TRBD1,once,TRBV30,TRBJ2-1,CACSGQVITEFF,TGTGCCTGTTCGGGACAGGTTATAACGGAGTTCTTC
.,.,TRBV6-5,TRBJ1-3,CASSYSLSGNTIYF,TGTGCCAGCAGTTACAGCCTCTCTGGAAACACCATATATTTT
TRBD2,once,TRBV19,TRBJ2-1,CASRSTSGSYNEQFF,TGTGCCAGTAGATCAACTAGCGGGAGCTACAATGAGCAGTTCTTC
TRBD1,.,TRBV5-6,TRBJ2-7,CASSSTGQGVYEQYF,TGTGCCAGCAGCTCCACAGGACAGGGTGTTTACGAGCAGTACTTC
TRBD1,once,TRBV5-1,TRBJ1-2,CASSPRQGPTINYGYTF,TGCGCCAGCAGCCCTAGACAGGGCCCCACCATTAACTATGGCTACACCTTC
TRBD1,.,TRBV19,TRBJ1-4,CASSLTGTGREKLFF,TGTGCCAGTAGTCTAACCGGGACAGGACGTGAAAAACTGTTTTTT
.,.,TRBV2,TRBJ2-2,CASNRDSNTGELFF,TGTGCCTCCAACCGGGACTCTAACACCGGGGAGCTGTTTTTT
.,.,TRBV5-5,TRBJ2-5,CASSRNWQETQYF,TGTGCCAGCAGCCGGAATTGGCAAGAGACCCAGTACTTC